In this sample, the clone carrying this T cell receptor (beta chain) turned up once. Antigen specificity is unknown. The junction departs from the called germline gene at one end, perhaps through a read error. The CDR3 extends over 17 amino acids. The germline V gene has CDR1 MNHEY and CDR2 SVGAGI. 5'-RACE, quantitative and with molecular barcodes, yielded the TCR beta libraries. One entry per CDR3 protein results from TCRdb running MiXCR on the 5' RACE reads. The table lists about 240,000 distinct CDR3 sequences, roughly 10% of them singletons. The data are from a study of CD8 T cells in ankylosing spondylitis. General study results and limits: Significant enrichment of disease-linked clones was reported in matched ankylosing spondylitis synovial fluid. What seemed typical of ankylosing spondylitis blood was a TCR beta motif built from about eight highly homologous variants.

The chain has TRBV6-5 and TRBJ2-7; 7 bases agree with TRBD2. The sample comprised blood, either unsorted or a sorted T cell fraction (not recorded which). This receptor was obtained from a male donor with ankylosing spondylitis or in good health (not recorded which). The CDR3 DNA reads TGTGCCAGCAGTTACTCCCCACCTAGCGGAATTTTTTACGTGCAGTACTTC. Its translation: CASSYSPPSGIFYVQYF.